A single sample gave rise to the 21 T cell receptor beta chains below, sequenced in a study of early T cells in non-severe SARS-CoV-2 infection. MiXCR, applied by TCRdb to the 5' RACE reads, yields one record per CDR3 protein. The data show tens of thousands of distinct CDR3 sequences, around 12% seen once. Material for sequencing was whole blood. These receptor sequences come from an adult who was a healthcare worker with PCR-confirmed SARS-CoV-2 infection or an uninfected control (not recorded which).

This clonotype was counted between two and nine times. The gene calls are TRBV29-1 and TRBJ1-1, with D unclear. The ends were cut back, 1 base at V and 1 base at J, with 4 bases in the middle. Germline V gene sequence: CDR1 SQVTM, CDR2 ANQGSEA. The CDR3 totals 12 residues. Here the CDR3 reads CSVEAQNTEAFF. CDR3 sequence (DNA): TGCAGCGTTGAAGCCCAGAACACTGAAGCTTTCTTT.

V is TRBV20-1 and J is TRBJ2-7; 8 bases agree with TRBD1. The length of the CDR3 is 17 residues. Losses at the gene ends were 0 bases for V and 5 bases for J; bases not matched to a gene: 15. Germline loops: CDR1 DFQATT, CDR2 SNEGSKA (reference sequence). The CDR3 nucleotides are TGCAGTGCTAGAGATCCATCCCCAATGGGACAGGCACACGAGCAGTACTTC. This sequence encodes CSARDPSPMGQAHEQYF.

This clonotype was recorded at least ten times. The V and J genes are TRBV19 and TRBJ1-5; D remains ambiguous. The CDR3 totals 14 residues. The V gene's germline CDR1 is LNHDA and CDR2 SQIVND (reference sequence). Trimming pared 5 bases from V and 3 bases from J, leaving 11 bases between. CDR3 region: CASSLGRLNQPQHF. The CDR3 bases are TGTGCCAGTAGTCTTGGGCGACTCAATCAGCCCCAGCATTTT.

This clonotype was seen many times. The CDR3 DNA sequence: TGTGCCAGCAGCTCAGGGGGTTGGAACTACAATGAGCAGTTCTTC. It codes for CASSSGGWNYNEQFF. This chain joins TRBV9 and TRBJ2-1, with TRBD1 matching over 7 bases. The CDR3 loop spans 15 amino acids. CDR1 is SGDLS and CDR2 is YYNGEE in the germline V gene. The junction had 7 bases not matched to a gene; V was cut back by 4 bases and J by 3 bases.

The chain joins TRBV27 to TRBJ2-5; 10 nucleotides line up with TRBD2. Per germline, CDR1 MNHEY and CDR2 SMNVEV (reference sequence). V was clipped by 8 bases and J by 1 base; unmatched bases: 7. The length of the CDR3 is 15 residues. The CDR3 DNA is TGTGCCAGCGGCGGGCTAGCGGGGGTCCAAGAGACCCAGTACTTC. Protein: CASGGLAGVQETQYF.

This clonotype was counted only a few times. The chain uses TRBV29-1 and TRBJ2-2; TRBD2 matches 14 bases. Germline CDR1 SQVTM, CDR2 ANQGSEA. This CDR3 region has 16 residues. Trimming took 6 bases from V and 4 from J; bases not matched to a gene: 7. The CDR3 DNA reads TGCAGCGTAGGGACTAGCGGGGGAGTCGGCACCGGGGAGCTGTTTTTT. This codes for CSVGTSGGVGTGELFF.

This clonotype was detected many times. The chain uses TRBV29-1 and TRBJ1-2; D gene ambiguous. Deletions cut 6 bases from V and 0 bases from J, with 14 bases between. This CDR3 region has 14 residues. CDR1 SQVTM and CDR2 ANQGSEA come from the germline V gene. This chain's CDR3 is CSVQALAANYGYTF. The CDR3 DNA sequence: TGCAGCGTGCAGGCCCTGGCAGCTAACTATGGCTACACCTTC.

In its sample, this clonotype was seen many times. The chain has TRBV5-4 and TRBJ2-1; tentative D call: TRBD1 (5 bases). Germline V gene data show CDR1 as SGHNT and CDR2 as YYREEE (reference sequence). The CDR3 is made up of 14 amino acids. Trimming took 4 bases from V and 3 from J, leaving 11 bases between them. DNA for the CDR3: TGTGCCAGCAGCAACCAGGGCCTCTACAATGAGCAGTTCTTC. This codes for CASSNQGLYNEQFF.

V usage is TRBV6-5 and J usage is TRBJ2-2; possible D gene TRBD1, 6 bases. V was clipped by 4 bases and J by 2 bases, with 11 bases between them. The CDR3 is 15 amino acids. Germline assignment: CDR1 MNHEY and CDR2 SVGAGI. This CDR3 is CASSFGQINTGELFF. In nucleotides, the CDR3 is TGTGCCAGCAGTTTTGGACAGATAAACACCGGGGAGCTGTTTTTT.

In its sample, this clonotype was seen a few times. DNA for the CDR3: TGCGCCAGCAGCCAAGATACGACAGGGGGGGGTGAAAAACTGTTTTTT. Translated: CASSQDTTGGGEKLFF. The V and J genes are TRBV4-3 and TRBJ1-4; 9 bases line up with TRBD1. Germline loops: CDR1 LGHNA, CDR2 YSLEER. With V trimmed by 0 bases and J by 7 bases, 6 bases remained unmatched. The CDR3 sequence is 16 residues long.

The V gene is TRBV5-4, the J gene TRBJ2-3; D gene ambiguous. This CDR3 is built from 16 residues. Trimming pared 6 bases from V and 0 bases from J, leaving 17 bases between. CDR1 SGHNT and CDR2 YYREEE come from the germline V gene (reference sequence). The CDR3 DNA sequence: TGTGCCAGCATTGATGCGAGAACAGCTAGCACAGATACGCAGTATTTT. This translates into CASIDARTASTDTQYF.

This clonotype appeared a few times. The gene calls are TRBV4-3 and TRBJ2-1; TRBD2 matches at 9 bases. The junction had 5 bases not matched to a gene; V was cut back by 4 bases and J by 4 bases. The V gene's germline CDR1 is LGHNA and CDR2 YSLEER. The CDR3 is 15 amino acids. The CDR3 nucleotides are TGCGCCAGCAGCCTCAGCGGGGGGCCGTACAATGAGCAGTTCTTC. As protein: CASSLSGGPYNEQFF.

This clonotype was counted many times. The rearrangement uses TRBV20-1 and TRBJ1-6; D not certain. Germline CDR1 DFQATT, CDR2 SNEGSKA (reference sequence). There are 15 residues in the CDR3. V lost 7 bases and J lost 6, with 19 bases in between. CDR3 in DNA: TGCAGTGTGATGGAGGGAACGGGCGGTAATTCACCCCTCCACTTT. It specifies CSVMEGTGGNSPLHF.

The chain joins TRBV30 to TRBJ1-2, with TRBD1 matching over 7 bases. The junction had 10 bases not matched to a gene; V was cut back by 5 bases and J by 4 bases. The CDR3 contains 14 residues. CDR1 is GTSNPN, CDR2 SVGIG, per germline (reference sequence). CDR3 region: CAWGDSTGTYGYTF. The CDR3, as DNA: TGTGCCTGGGGGGATTCGACAGGGACCTATGGCTACACCTTC.

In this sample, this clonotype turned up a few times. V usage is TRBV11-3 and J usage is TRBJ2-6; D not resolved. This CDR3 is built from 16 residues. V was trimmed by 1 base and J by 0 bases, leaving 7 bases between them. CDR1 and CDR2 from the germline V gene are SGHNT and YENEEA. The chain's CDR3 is CASSLGAASGANVLTF. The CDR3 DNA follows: TGTGCCAGCAGCTTAGGGGCAGCCTCTGGGGCCAACGTCCTGACTTTC.

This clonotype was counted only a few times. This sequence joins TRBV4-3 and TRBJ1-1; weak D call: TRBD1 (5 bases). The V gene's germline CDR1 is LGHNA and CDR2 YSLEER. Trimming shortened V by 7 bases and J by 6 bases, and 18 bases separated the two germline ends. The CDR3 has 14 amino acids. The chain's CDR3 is CASNEGRVQAEAFF. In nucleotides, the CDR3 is TGCGCCAGCAACGAGGGACGGGTTCAAGCTGAAGCTTTCTTT.

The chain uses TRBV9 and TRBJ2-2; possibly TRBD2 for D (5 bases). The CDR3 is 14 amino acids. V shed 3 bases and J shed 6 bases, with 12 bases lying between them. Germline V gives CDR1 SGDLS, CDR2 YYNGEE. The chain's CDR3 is CASSARESPGELFF. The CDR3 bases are TGTGCCAGCAGCGCAAGGGAGAGCCCCGGGGAGCTGTTTTTT.

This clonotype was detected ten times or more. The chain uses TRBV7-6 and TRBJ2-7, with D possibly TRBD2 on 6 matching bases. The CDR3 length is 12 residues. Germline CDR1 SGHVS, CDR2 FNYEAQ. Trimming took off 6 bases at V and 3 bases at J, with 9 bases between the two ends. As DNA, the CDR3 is TGTGCCAGCAGGGGGGGAGGCTACGAGCAGTACTTC. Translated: CASRGGGYEQYF.

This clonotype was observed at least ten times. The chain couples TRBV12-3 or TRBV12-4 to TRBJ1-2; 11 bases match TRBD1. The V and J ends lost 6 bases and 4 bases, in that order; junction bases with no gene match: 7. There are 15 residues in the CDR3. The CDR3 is CASRRDRGTTYGYTF. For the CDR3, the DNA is TGTGCCAGCAGGCGGGACAGGGGGACCACCTATGGCTACACCTTC.

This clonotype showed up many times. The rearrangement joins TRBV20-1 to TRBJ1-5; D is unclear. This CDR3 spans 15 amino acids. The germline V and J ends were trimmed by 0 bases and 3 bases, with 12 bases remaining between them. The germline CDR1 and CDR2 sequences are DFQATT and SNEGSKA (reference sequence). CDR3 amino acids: CSARDLMGDNQPQHF. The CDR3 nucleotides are TGCAGTGCTAGAGATTTAATGGGAGACAATCAGCCCCAGCATTTT.

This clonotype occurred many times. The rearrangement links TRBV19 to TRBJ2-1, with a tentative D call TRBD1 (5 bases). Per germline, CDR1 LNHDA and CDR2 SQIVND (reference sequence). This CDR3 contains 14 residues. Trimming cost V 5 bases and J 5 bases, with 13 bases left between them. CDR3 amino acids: CASSPWGIHNEQFF. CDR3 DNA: TGTGCCAGTAGTCCTTGGGGCATCCACAATGAGCAGTTCTTC.